The clone carrying this T cell receptor (beta chain) was recorded many times. Its antigen is unidentified. This sample's time point: newly diagnosed GD, antithyroid drugs for less than 3 months. The TCR library was prepared using RNA isolated from PBMCs. The sample belongs to a study of regulatory T cells in long-lasting Graves disease. Study results and limitations: There were preferences for TRBV28, TRBJ1-2 and TRBJ2-5 in persistent disease.

The CDR3 sequence is 16 residues long. Trimming pared 0 bases from V and 0 bases from J, leaving 11 bases between. Germline loops: CDR1 DFQATT, CDR2 SNEGSKA (reference sequence). Libraries of TCR beta came from iRepertoire HTBI primers plus Arm-PCR of CDR3 regions. MiXCR, run by TCRdb on the multiplex PCR reads, gives a single entry per CDR3 protein. The sample carries 250,000 or so distinct CDR3 sequences, 18% recorded once. In addition, the sample was reused for a study of T cells in Graves' hyperthyroidism and ophthalmopathy. That study adds: The majority of expanded thyroid clonotypes above 0.001 also appeared in blood.

This receptor was obtained from a woman aged 25 to 39 with Graves disease. The V call is TRBV20-1, the J call TRBJ1-4; D possibly corresponds to TRBD1 (6 bases). Sequencing used peripheral blood mononuclear cells (PBMCs), obtained at new diagnosis, from a patient treated with antithyroid drugs. The CDR3 here is CSARERTETTNEKLFF. Written as DNA, the CDR3 is TGCAGTGCTAGAGAACGGACAGAAACAACTAATGAAAAACTGTTTTTT.